This TCR beta chain was documented in a study of T cell clones after liver transplantation (dated by TCRdb to between 2018 and 2021). In the study overall: ITN030ST, the source of the samples, was a randomized trial that attempted immunosuppression withdrawal within 2 years of liver transplantation. Donor-reactive T cell clones were identified by TCRbeta sequencing after a pre-transplant mixed lymphocyte reaction and then tracked in post-transplant blood. Three of the eight recipients were HCV-positive; the others were transplanted for non-autoimmune, non-viral indications. To count as tolerant, a recipient had to stay completely off immunosuppression for at least one year without liver enzymes climbing beyond twice the upper limit of normal. As an antigen-independent comparator for the donor-reactive sequences, third party-reactive TCRbeta sequences from pre-transplant MLRs were identified as well. Blood samples were collected pre-transplant, pre-randomization before withdrawal, and post-randomization after either full withdrawal or failed withdrawal. No induction therapy was given to the subjects, and standard immunosuppression was administered until randomization at 12-24 months post-transplant. A cohort of 8 liver transplant recipients was studied, of whom 3 were classified as tolerant and 5 as non-tolerant.

Using immunoSEQ, frozen genomic DNA was subjected to high-throughput TCRbeta CDR3 sequencing, a process that included PCR amplification, mapping, bias correction and internal controls. On the authors' methods: Productive rearrangements were kept, and unique TCRbeta sequences were defined by CDR3 nucleotide sequence plus V and J gene. A sequence counted as donor-reactive only if the sequence showed at least 5-fold expansion in CFSE-low cells compared with unstimulated pre-transplant cells and had a frequency of at least 0.01%. Minimum frequency thresholds were set for each subject based on the unstimulated sample with the lowest template count, ensuring at least 90% detection power. Jensen-Shannon divergence between the top 1000 TCRbeta sequences after and before transplant was used to measure repertoire turnover. Two-sided Fisher's exact tests were used to test for changes in how often donor-reactive sequences were detected. The table was pulled from immuneACCESS by TCRdb, which kept in-frame rearrangements only. Such tables lose some clones; where checked, under half of the loss comes from unresolved V genes, and the rest has no known cause. That table supplies the V and J calls and clone size; D and trimming were determined from the DNA. The sample yields some 70,000 clones; around 80% were counted once. The ten largest clones take up roughly 0.6% of the sample.

In its sample, this clone was seen a few times. Its recognized antigen is unknown. No base quality information exists; no much larger clone differs at one position. Taken with the paper, the label for time point translates to: pre-transplant. Unstimulated PBMCs, after thawing, were stained for CD3, CD4 and CD8 and then FACS-sorted into CD3+CD4+ and CD3+CD8+ populations. All 8 studied subjects were randomized to immunosuppression withdrawal. The Qiagen DNeasy Blood and Tissue Kit was used for genomic DNA isolation. The full study reports these points: Because no allograft tissue specimens were available, donor-reactive T cells may have migrated into the graft instead of being deleted. Donor-reactive sequences decreased more than third party-reactive sequences, which suggests partial antigen-specific deletion that was not related to withdrawal success. Once repertoire turnover was taken into account, donor-reactive detection showed a significant reduction for CD4 in 7 of 8 subjects and for CD8 in 8 of 8. Circulating donor-reactive CD4 TCRbeta sequences fell significantly post-transplant in most of the 8 subjects, irrespective of tolerance or HCV status. Because of small, heterogeneous patient numbers and non-standardized post-transplant time points, the conclusions were only preliminary. Low numbers of available donor cells limited the measurable donor-reactive repertoire in two subjects.

Sequences were derived from CD4+ T cells from blood, sampled before liver transplant. The sequence was collected from a human donor who received a liver transplant.

The nucleotide sequence reads as follows: TGTGCCAGCAGTTCCGTTGACAGGTCGGGTCAGCCCCAGCATTTT. Translated, it gives CASSSVDRSGQPQHF. The rearrangement joined TRBV28 to TRBJ1-5; a weak D assignment points to TRBD1 (6 bases agree). The CDR3, from cysteine to phenylalanine, totals 15 residues. The only DNA kept is the CDR3, 45 bases in frame from the first base. CDR1 and CDR2, looked up from the germline V gene, are MDHEN and SYDVKM. V was cut back by 4 bases and J by 6 bases, leaving a gap of 16 bases between them.